Below, 3 T cell receptor beta chains from the same sample are listed, as sequenced in a study of human T cells and chemical hapten exposure. TCRdb called the RACE reads again in MiXCR, with one record for every CDR3 protein. Of 180,000 or so distinct CDR3 sequences detected, roughly 15% appear once; the ten largest clones hold about 1.8%. Time point denoted: patch test 1, 2 weeks after DPC sensitization. Treatment described: therapeutic diphenylcyclopropenone sensitization with weekly scalp DPC. The sample was whole blood, taken in connection with sensitization to the hapten diphenylcyclopropenone (DPC). The origin of the receptors is a woman younger than 45 with alopecia areata. Some clones in this sample may be carry-over from other donors' samples.

This clonotype was counted a single time. The gene calls are TRBV15 and TRBJ1-4, with 9 bases matching TRBD1. V lost 4 bases and J lost 4; bases outside the gene matches: 7. Per germline, CDR1 LNHNV and CDR2 YYDKDF (reference sequence). The CDR3 has 16 amino acids. This CDR3 is CATSTVPDRGNEKLFF. In DNA, the CDR3 is TGTGCCACCAGCACAGTTCCGGACAGGGGTAATGAAAAACTGTTTTTT. Together with reference TRBV15 and TRBJ1-4, the CDR3 gives the full variable domain: DAMVIQNPRYQVTQFGKPVTLSCSQTLNHNVMYWYQQKSSQAPKLLFHYYDKDFNNEADTPDNFQSRRPNTSFCFLDIRSPGLGDTAMYLCATSTVPDRGNEKLFFGSGTQLSVL.

The J gene is TRBJ1-6, the V gene TRBV7-9; the D gene is possibly TRBD1 (6 bases). The CDR3 length is 13 residues. Germline V gene data show CDR1 as SEHNR and CDR2 as FQNEAQ (reference sequence). The V end was cut by 5 bases, the J end by 6 bases, with 8 bases between. This CDR3 is CASSPGANSPLHF. For the CDR3, the DNA is TGTGCCAGCAGCCCGGGGGCTAATTCACCCCTCCACTTT.

This clonotype was counted a few times. The V call is TRBV7-8, the J call TRBJ2-1, with 8 bases that match TRBD2. This CDR3 is 17 amino acids long. Trimming removed 8 bases from V and 2 bases from J; junction bases left unmatched: 14. CDR1 and CDR2 (germline): SGHVS, FQNEAQ. CDR3 coding DNA: TGTGCCAGCGTTATGGCGGCGGGGGGTTTTACCTACAATGAGCAGTTCTTC. Translated, it gives CASVMAAGGFTYNEQFF.